The clone carrying this T cell receptor (beta chain) was counted only a few times. Its antigen remains unidentified. These data belong to a study of T cells in narcolepsy. About the study: Enrolled donors included narcolepsy type 1 or type 2 patients and healthy controls. Study-wide findings and caveats: No autoreactive T cell clone sequences appeared in some memory CD4+ repertoires. Autoreactive clonotypes reportedly recurred in blood of same and different patients, not controls. Same-patient CSF and blood CD4+ T cell clonotypes included HCRT-specific and TRIB2-specific autoreactive ones.

Generated by immunoSEQ multiplex PCR, the TCRdb table keeps only in-frame clones and is missing some. The sample has tens of thousands of clones; around 83% are singletons. V shed 7 bases and J shed 0 bases, with 12 bases lying between them. The length of the CDR3 is 14 residues. The germline CDR1 and CDR2 sequences are LNHDA and SQIVND (reference sequence). This receptor was identified in a human donor with narcolepsy. The chain employs TRBV19 and TRBJ2-5; D could derive from TRBD1 or TRBD2 (5 bases each). Sequencing input: CD45RA- memory CD4+ T cells from PBMCs. The chain's CDR3 is CASNFGAHQETQYF. In DNA form, the CDR3 reads TGTGCCAGTAACTTCGGGGCCCACCAAGAGACCCAGTACTTC.